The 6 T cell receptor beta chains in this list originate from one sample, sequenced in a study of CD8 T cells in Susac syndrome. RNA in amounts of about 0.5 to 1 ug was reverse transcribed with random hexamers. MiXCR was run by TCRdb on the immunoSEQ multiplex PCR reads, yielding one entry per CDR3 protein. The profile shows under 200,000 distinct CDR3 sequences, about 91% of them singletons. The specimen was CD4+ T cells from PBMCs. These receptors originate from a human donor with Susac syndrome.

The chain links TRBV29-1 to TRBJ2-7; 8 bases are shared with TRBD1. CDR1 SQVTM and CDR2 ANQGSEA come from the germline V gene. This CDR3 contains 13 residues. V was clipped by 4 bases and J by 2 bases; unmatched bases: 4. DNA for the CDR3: TGCAGCGTTGCTCCGGGACAGGCCTACGAGCAGTACTTC. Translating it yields CSVAPGQAYEQYF.

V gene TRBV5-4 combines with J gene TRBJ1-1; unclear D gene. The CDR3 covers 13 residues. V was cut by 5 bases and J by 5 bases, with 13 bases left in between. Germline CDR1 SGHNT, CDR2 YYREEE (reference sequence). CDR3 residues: CASRPGLGTEAFF. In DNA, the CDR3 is TGTGCCAGCAGGCCTGGCTTGGGGACTGAAGCTTTCTTT.

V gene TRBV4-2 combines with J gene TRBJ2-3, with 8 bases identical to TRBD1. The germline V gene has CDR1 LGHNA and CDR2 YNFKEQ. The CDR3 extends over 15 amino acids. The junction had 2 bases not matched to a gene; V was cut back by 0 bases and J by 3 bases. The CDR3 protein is CASSQDYRGTDTQYF. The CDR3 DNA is TGTGCCAGCAGCCAAGATTACAGGGGGACAGATACGCAGTATTTT.

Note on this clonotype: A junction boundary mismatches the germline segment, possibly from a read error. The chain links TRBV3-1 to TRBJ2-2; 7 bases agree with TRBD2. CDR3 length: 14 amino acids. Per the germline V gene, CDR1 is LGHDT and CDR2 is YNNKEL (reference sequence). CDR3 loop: CASRQAGLSGELFF. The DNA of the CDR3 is TGTGCCAGCAGACAAGCGGGACTATCCGGGGAGCTGTTTTTT.

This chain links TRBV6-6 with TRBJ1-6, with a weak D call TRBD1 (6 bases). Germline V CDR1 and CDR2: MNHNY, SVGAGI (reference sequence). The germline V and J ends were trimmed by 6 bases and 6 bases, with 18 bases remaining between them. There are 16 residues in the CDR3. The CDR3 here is CASSTGQRVANSPLHF. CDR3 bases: TGTGCCAGCAGCACGGGACAACGAGTTGCTAATTCACCCCTCCACTTT.

DNA of the CDR3: TGCAGTGCTAGAGTTGAGAACTCCTACGAGCAGTACTTC. This sequence encodes CSARVENSYEQYF. This sequence joins TRBV20-1 and TRBJ2-7, with D unresolved. CDR3 length equals 13 residues. V was pared by 1 base and J by 0 bases, with 7 bases between. Germline loops: CDR1 DFQATT, CDR2 SNEGSKA (reference sequence).